The 2 T cell receptor beta chains listed next were all sequenced from one sample in a study of blood T cell repertoires in COVID-19. Profiled with immunoSEQ multiplex PCR; TCRdb holds only in-frame clones, not every one. The sample lists around 400,000 clones; 80% to 90% were seen once. The sequencing sample was made of peripheral blood. Receptors were obtained from a woman aged 60-70 years with COVID-19, enrolled during active disease.

The V and J genes are TRBV28 and TRBJ2-2; TRBD1 agrees at 7 bases. Germline V lookup: CDR1 MDHEN, CDR2 SYDVKM. V gave up 7 bases and J gave up 5 bases; unmatched junction bases: 10. CDR3 length equals 15 residues. In DNA form, the CDR3 reads TGTGCCAGCATTGATAGGGGGCAACTGACCGGGGAGCTGTTTTTT. It translates to CASIDRGQLTGELFF.

The chain uses TRBV9 and TRBJ2-5, with D possibly matching TRBD2 (6 bases). This CDR3 region has 17 residues. Between the trimmed V and J ends, which lost 0 bases and 5 bases, there was a span of 20 bases. The germline gives CDR1 SGDLS, CDR2 YYNGEE. The CDR3: CASSVDEEGRDVETQYF. The CDR3 DNA reads TGTGCCAGCAGCGTAGATGAGGAGGGCAGGGACGTGGAGACCCAGTACTTC.